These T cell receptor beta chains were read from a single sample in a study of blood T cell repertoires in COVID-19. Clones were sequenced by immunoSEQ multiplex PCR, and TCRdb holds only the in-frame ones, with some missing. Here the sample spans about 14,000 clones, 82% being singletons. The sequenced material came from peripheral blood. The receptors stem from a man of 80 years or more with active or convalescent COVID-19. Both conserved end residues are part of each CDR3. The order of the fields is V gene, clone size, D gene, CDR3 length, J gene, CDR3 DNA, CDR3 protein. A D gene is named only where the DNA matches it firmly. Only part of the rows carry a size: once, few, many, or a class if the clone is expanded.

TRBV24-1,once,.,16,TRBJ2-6,TGTGCCACCAGTGATTTGAAAGGGGCTGGGGCCAACGTCCTGACTTTC,CATSDLKGAGANVLTF
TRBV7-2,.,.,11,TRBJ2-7,TGTGCCAGCAGCGCCCTATACGAGCAGTACTTC,CASSALYEQYF
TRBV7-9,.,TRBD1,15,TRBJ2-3,TGTGCCAGCAGCCGGGGGGACAGGGAAACAGATACGCAGTATTTT,CASSRGDRETDTQYF
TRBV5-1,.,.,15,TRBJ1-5,TGCGCCAGCAGCTTAAGCTTTCATAGCAATCAGCCCCAGCATTTT,CASSLSFHSNQPQHF
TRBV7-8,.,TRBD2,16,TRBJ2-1,TGTGCCAGCAGCGCTGGACTAGCGGGGGGGCTAAATGAGCAGTTCTTC,CASSAGLAGGLNEQFF
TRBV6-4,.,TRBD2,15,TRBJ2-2,TGTGCCAGTACGAGCGGGACTAGCGAAACCGGGGAGCTGTTTTTT,CASTSGTSETGELFF
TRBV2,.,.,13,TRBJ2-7,TGTGCCAGCAGTGAAGCGGAGCTTGGCGAGCAGTACTTC,CASSEAELGEQYF
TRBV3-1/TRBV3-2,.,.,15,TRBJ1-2,TGTGCCAGCAGCCAAGGACCCAGGGTGAACTATGGCTACACCTTC,CASSQGPRVNYGYTF
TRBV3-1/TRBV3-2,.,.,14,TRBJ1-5,TGTGCCAGCAGCCCCCAGGGATACAATCAGCCCCAGCATTTT,CASSPQGYNQPQHF
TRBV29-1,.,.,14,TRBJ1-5,TGCAGCGTTGAAGACAGGGGCCCGGATCAGCCCCAGCATTTT,CSVEDRGPDQPQHF
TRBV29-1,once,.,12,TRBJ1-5,TGCAGCGTTGGGGCAGGGGACCAGCCCCAGCATTTT,CSVGAGDQPQHF
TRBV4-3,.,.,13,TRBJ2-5,TGCGCCAGCAGCCAGCAGGGTAAAGAGACCCAGTACTTC,CASSQQGKETQYF
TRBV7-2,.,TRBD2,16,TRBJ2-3,TGTGCCAGCAGCCCGCCCGGGGGGCGGGGGGCTGATACGCAGTATTTT,CASSPPGGRGADTQYF
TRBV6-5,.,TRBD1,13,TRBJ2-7,TGTGCCATCCGGACAGGGCTCTCCTACGAGCAGTACTTC,CAIRTGLSYEQYF
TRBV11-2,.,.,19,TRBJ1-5,TGTGCCAGCAGCTCCAGGCCGGCAGGGGTCGCTCATAGCAATCAGCCCCAGCATTTT,CASSSRPAGVAHSNQPQHF
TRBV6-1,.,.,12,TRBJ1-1,TGTGCCAGCAGTGAAGTCGGGGGGGGAGCTTTCTTT,CASSEVGGGAFF
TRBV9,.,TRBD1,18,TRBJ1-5,TGTGCCAGCAGCGTAGAGAACAGGGGGCTGAGAAGCAATCAGCCCCAGCATTTT,CASSVENRGLRSNQPQHF
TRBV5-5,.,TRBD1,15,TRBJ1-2,TGTGCCAGCAGCTTGGGGGCCGACAGGGCCTATGGCTACACCTTC,CASSLGADRAYGYTF
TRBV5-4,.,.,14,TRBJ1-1,TGTGCCAGCAGCTTGGGGGCAGAGAACACTGAAGCTTTCTTT,CASSLGAENTEAFF
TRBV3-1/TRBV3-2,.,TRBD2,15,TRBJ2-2,TGTGCCAGCAGCCAAGGGGCGGGGGGCCAAGGGGAGCTGTTTTTT,CASSQGAGGQGELFF
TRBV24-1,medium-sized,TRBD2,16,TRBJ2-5,TGTGCCACCAGTGATTTCAAGCGGGGGGCCAGGGAGACCCAGTACTTC,CATSDFKRGARETQYF
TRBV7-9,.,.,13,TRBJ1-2,TGTGCCAGCAGCTTGAGGGTTGACTATGGCTACACCTTC,CASSLRVDYGYTF
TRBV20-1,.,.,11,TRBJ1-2,TGCAGTGCTTTTAACAGGGTTGGCTACACCTTC,CSAFNRVGYTF
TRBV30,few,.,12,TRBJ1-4,TGTGCCTGTGGGCGGGTTAATGAAAAACTGTTTTTT,CACGRVNEKLFF
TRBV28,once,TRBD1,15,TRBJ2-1,TGTGCCAGCAGTTTGGACAGGGTAGCGATGAATGAGCAGTTCTTC,CASSLDRVAMNEQFF
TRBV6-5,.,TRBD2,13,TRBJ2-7,TGTGCCAGCAGGTTGGGGGGGTTCGACGAGCAGTACTTC,CASRLGGFDEQYF
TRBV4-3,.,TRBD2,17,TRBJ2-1,TGCGCCAGCAGCCAAGATCGGCGGGGGGGGTTATACAATGAGCAGTTCTTC,CASSQDRRGGLYNEQFF
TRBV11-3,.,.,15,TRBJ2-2,TGTGCCAGCAGCTTAGACAGGGCCAACACCGGGGAGCTGTTTTTT,CASSLDRANTGELFF
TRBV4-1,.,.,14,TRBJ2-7,TGCGCCAGCAGCCAAGAGTTCAGGGCCCGGGAGCAGTACTTC,CASSQEFRAREQYF
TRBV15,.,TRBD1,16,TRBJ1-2,TGTGCCACCAGCAGGGGAAACAGGGGCGCCAACTATGGCTACACCTTC,CATSRGNRGANYGYTF
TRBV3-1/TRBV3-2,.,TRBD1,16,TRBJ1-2,TGTGCCAGCAGCCAAGCTGACAGGGTTTCTGACTATGGCTACACCTTC,CASSQADRVSDYGYTF
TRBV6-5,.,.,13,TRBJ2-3,TGTGCCAGCATTCCTCCAGGGGCAGATACGCAGTATTTT,CASIPPGADTQYF
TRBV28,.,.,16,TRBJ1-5,TGTGCCAGCCAAACCGGCGGGTCCAAACTCAATCAGCCCCAGCATTTT,CASQTGGSKLNQPQHF
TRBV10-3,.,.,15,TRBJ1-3,TGTGCCATCAGCCCGGGGGGAATCTCTGGAAACACCATATATTTT,CAISPGGISGNTIYF
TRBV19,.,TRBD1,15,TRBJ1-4,TGTGCCAGTAGTGACAGGGGGCCGGCGGGTGAAAAACTGTTTTTT,CASSDRGPAGEKLFF
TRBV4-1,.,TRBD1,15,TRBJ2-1,TGCGCCAGCAGGAAGGGACAGGGACTGACCTCTGAGCAGTTCTTC,CASRKGQGLTSEQFF
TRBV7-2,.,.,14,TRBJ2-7,TGTGCCAGCAGCTTAGTGCAGGGTAGTTACGAGCAGTACTTC,CASSLVQGSYEQYF
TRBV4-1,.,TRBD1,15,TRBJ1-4,TGCGCCAGCAGCCTTCAACAGGGGCCTAATGAAAAACTGTTTTTT,CASSLQQGPNEKLFF
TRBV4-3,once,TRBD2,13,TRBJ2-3,TGCGCCAGCAGCCAGCGGGGGACGGATACGCAGTATTTT,CASSQRGTDTQYF
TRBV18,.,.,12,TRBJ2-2,TGTGCCAGCTCACCACGAGAAGGGGAGCTGTTTTTT,CASSPREGELFF